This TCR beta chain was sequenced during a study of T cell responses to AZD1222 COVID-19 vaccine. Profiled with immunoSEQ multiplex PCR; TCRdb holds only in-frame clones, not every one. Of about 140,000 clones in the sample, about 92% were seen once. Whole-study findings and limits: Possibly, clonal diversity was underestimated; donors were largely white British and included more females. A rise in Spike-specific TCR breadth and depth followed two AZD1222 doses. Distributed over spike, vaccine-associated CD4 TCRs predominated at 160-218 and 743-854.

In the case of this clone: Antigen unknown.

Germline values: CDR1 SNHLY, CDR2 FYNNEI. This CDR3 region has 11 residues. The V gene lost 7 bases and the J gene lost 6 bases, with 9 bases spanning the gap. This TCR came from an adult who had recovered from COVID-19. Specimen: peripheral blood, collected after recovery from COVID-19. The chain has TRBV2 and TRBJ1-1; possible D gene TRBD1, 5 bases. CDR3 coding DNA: TGTGCCAGCATTGACAGAGCTGAAGCTTTCTTT. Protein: CASIDRAEAFF. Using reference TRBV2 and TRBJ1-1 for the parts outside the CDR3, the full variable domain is EPEVTQTPSHQVTQMGQEVILRCVPISNHLYFYWYRQILGQKVEFLVSFYNNEISEKSEIFDDQFSVERPDGSNFTLKIRSTKLEDSAMYFCASIDRAEAFFGQGTRLTVV.